This note documents a single T cell receptor beta chain sequence. Repertoires were generated with immunoSEQ multiplex PCR, while TCRdb's copy carries only in-frame clones and drops some. The table shows tens of thousands of clones, with roughly 77% occurring only once. This record belongs to a study of OX40 agonist ivuxolimab in advanced cancers. The CDR3 consists of 15 residues. Trimming took 5 bases from V and 5 from J, leaving 16 bases between them. Germline CDR1 is MNHEY and CDR2 is SVGAGI. Patients with a history of autoimmune disease or on systemic immunosuppression were excluded. Blood was sampled at baseline, cycle 4 day 1, and cycle 7 day 1.

The rearrangement joins TRBV6-5 to TRBJ1-5; a weak D match, TRBD1 (6 bases). The sequenced sample was CD4+ or CD8+ T cells sorted from blood, obtained in a trial of the OX40 agonist ivuxolimab. The source is an adult with an advanced solid tumor such as melanoma, head and neck, liver or kidney cancer. CDR3 protein: CASSTTYRADQPQHF. Written as DNA, the CDR3 is TGTGCCAGCAGTACTACCTACAGGGCCGATCAGCCCCAGCATTTT.